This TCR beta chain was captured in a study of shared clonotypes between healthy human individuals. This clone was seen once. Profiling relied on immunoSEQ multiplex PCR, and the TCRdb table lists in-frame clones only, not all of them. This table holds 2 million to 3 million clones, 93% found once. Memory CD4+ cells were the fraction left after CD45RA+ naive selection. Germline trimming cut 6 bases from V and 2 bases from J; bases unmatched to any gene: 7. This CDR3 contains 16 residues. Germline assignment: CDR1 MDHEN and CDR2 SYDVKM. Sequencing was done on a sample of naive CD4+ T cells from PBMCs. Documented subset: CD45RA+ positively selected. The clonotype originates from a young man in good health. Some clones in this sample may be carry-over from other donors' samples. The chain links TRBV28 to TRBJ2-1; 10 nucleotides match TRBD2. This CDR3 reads CASSLPTSGAYNEQFF. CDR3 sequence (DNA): TGTGCCAGCAGCCTACCCACTAGCGGGGCCTACAATGAGCAGTTCTTC. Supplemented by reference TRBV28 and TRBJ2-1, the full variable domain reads DVKVTQSSRYLVKRTGEKVFLECVQDMDHENMFWYRQDPGLGLRLIYFSYDVKMKEKGDIPEGYSVSREKKERFSLILESASTNQTSMYLCASSLPTSGAYNEQFFGPGTRLTVL.